The 8 T cell receptor beta chains listed next were all sequenced from one sample in a study of Tregs in tolerant kidney transplant recipients. The nonmyeloablative bone marrow transplants came from related graft donors, with transient mixed chimerism. Assay: immunoSEQ multiplex PCR; the TCRdb copy retains only in-frame clones and omits some. The table gives approximately 6,600 clones; the top ten clones make up about 39% of it. The sample in question was CD8+ T cells from blood (PBMCs), obtained 12 months after the transplant. These TCRs come from a human patient who received a combined kidney and bone marrow transplant. Some T cells may possibly be graft donor cells.

The part of the CDR3 DNA that was read is TGTGCCATCAGGAGGACAGCAGCGTCCTACGAG. As protein: CAIRRTAASYE. The whole CDR3 protein reads CAIRRTAASYEQYF. The chain couples TRBV10-3 to TRBJ2-7, with D possibly TRBD1 on 6 matching bases. The CDR3 goes on 3 residues after the read ends, and that part is filled in from the germline J gene. Germline V gene data show CDR1 as ENHRY and CDR2 as SYGVKD. Trimming stripped 6 bases from V and 1 base from J, with 13 bases between. The CDR3 spans 14 residues.

Note on this clone: The CDR3 end lies 3 residues beyond the end of the read and is filled in from the germline J gene. This chain uses TRBV5-6 with TRBJ2-7; D is perhaps TRBD1 (5 bases). The CDR3 covers 12 residues. Germline V gene data show CDR1 as SGHDT and CDR2 as YYEEEE. V was pared by 3 bases and J by 1 base, with 5 bases between. The CDR3 bases that were read are TGTGCCAGCAGCTCAGGGTCCTACGAG. It is translated as CASSSGSYE. In full, the CDR3 reads CASSSGSYEQYF.

According to its frequency, this clone is large. The CDR3 is cut off 3 residues early in the read; its end comes from the germline J gene. V and J are TRBV4-1 and TRBJ2-3; 10 bases map to TRBD2. This CDR3 is 18 amino acids long. The J segment lost 8 bases and the V segment lost 3 bases, leaving 17 bases of the junction unmatched. Germline V gene data show CDR1 as MGHRA and CDR2 as YSYEKL. CDR3 DNA, as far as it was read: TGCGCCAGCAGCCATTCTCCGCAGCGGGAGGGCCGGGAGGGTACG. Translated: CASSHSPQREGREGT. The CDR3 as a whole reads CASSHSPQREGREGTQYF.

Turning to this clone: The CDR3 is cut off 3 residues early in the read; its end comes from the germline J gene. The chain joins TRBV7-9 to TRBJ1-2; 8 bases match TRBD1. V was pared by 1 base and J by 4 bases, with 2 bases of the junction left unmatched. Germline CDR1 is SEHNR and CDR2 is FQNEAQ (reference sequence). The CDR3 spans 14 residues. The CDR3 is CASSLVGTGYGYTF. CDR3 DNA (partial): TGTGCCAGCAGCTTAGTTGGGACAGGCTATGGC.

The covered CDR3 bases are TGTGCCAGCAGCCAACCCGGGACAGAACCCTACGAG. It specifies CASSQPGTEPYE. The CDR3 in its entirety is CASSQPGTEPYEQYF. The genes are TRBV14 and TRBJ2-7; 7 positions agree with TRBD1. The read is 3 residues too short to cover the CDR3 end, so that end is filled in from the germline J gene. Germline trimming cut 2 bases from V and 2 bases from J; bases unmatched to any gene: 6. CDR3 size: 15 residues. Germline lookup yields CDR1 SGHDN and CDR2 FVKESK.

For this clone: From the germline J gene comes the end of the CDR3, since the read stops 3 residues before it. The V call is TRBV20-1, the J call TRBJ2-1; D not resolved. Trimming stripped 4 bases from V and 1 base from J, with 17 bases between. This CDR3 has 16 residues. Germline CDR1 reads DFQATT; CDR2 reads SNEGSKA (reference sequence). CDR3 DNA (partial): TGCAGTGCTAATTCCGACTCTGTCTATTCCTACAATGAG. Amino acid sequence: CSANSDSVYSYNE. The full CDR3 is CSANSDSVYSYNEQFF.

This clone is labeled medium-sized based on frequency. Coverage ceases 3 residues before the CDR3 finishes, and the germline J gene fills in the end. J is TRBJ2-2 and V is TRBV6-1; D is perhaps TRBD1 (5 bases). The CDR3 extends over 14 amino acids. V lost 2 bases and J 6 bases, leaving 10 bases between the germline ends. Germline values: CDR1 MNHNS, CDR2 SASEGT. The part of the CDR3 DNA that was read is TGTGCCAGCAGTGAAAAGGCAGGGCCCGGGGAG. It encodes CASSEKAGPGE. The complete CDR3 protein is CASSEKAGPGELFF.

As for this clone: The CDR3 end lies 3 residues beyond the end of the read and is filled in from the germline J gene. J is TRBJ2-7 and V is TRBV7-6, with TRBD1 identical over 9 bases. The CDR3 has 14 residues. The V gene end was trimmed by 5 bases and the J gene end by 3 bases; junction bases not matched to a gene: 5. Germline lookup yields CDR1 SGHVS and CDR2 FNYEAQ. The sequenced part of the CDR3 DNA is TGTGCCAGCAGCCCGGGGACAGGGAACTACGAG. Its translation is CASSPGTGNYE. The full-length CDR3 reads as CASSPGTGNYEQYF.